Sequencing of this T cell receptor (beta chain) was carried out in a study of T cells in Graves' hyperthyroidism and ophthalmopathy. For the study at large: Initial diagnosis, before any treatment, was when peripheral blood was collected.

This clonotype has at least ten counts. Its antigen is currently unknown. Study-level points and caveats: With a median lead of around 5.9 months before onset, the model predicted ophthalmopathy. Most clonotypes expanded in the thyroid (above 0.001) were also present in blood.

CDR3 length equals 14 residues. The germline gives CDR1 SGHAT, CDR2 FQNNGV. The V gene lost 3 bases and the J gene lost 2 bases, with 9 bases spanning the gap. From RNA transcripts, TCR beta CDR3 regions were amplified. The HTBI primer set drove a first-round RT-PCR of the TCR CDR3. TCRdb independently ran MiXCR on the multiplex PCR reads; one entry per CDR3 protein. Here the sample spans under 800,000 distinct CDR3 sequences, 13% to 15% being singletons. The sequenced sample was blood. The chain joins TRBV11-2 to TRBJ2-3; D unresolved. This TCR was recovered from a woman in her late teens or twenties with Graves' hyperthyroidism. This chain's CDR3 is CASSFAADTDTQYF. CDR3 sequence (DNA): TGTGCCAGCAGCTTTGCGGCAGACACAGATACGCAGTATTTT.